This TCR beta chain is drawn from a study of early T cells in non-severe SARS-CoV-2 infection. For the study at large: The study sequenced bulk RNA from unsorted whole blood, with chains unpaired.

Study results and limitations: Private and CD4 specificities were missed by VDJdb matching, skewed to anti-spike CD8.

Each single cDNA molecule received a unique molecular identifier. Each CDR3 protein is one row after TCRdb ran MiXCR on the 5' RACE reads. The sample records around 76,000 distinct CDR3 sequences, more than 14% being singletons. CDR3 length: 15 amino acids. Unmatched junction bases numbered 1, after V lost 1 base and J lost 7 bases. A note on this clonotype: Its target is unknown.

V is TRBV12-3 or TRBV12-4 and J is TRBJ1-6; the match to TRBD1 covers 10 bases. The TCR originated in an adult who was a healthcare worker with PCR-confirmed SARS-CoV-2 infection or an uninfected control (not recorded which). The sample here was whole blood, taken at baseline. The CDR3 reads CASSLGTGGNSPLHF. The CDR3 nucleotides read TGTGCCAGCAGTTTAGGGACAGGGGGGAATTCACCCCTCCACTTT.